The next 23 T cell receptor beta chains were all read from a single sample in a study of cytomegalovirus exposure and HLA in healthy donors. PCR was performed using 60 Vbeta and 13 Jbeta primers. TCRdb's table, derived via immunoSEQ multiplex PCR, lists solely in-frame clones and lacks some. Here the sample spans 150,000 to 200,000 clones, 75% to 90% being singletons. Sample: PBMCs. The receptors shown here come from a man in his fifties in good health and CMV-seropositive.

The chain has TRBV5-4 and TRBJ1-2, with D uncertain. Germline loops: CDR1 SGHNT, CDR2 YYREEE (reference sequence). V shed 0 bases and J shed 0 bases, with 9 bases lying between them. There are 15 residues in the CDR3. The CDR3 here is CASSLGAFTNYGYTF. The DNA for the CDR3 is TGTGCCAGCAGCTTGGGGGCTTTTACTAACTATGGCTACACCTTC.

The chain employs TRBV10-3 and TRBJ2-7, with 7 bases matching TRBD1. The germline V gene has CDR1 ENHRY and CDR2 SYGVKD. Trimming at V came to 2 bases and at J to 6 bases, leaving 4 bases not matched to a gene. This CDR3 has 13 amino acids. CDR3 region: CAISERQGPEQYF. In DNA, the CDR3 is TGTGCCATCAGTGAGCGACAGGGTCCCGAGCAGTACTTC.

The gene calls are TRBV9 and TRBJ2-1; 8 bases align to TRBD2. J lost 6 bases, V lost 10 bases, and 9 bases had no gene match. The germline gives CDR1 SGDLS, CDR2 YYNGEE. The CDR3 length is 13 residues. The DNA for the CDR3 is TGTGCCGCCTCCTCCGGGACTAGCAATGAGCAGTTCTTC. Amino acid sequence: CAASSGTSNEQFF.

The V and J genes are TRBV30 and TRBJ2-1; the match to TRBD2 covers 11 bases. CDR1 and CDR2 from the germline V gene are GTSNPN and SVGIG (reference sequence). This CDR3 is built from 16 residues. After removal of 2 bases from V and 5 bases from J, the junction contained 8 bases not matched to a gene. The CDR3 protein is CAWSRISGGANNEQFF. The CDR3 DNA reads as TGTGCCTGGAGTCGAATTAGCGGGGGGGCCAACAATGAGCAGTTCTTC.

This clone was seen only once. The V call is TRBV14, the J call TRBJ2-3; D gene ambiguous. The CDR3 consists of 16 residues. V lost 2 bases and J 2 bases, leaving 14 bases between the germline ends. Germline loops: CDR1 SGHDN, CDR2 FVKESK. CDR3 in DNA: TGTGCCAGCAGCCAATCGCGAGGAGTGGTCACAGATACGCAGTATTTT. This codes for CASSQSRGVVTDTQYF.

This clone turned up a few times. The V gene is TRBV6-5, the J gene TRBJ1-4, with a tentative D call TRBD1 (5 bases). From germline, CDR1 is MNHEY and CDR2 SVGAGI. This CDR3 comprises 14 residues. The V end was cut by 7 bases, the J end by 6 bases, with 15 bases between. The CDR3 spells CASNDGGVYEKLFF. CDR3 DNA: TGTGCCAGCAACGACGGAGGGGTCTATGAAAAACTGTTTTTT.

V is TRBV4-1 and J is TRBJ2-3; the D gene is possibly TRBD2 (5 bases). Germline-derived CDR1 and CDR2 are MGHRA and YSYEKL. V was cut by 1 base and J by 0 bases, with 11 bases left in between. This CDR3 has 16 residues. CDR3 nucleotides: TGCGCCAGCAGCCAAGTACCCGGGGTTAGCACAGATACGCAGTATTTT. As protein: CASSQVPGVSTDTQYF.

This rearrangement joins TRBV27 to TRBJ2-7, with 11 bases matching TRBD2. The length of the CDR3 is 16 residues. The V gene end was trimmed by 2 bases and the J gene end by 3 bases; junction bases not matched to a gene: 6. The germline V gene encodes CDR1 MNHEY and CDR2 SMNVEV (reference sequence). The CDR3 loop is CASSLTGTSGNYEQYF. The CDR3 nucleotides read TGTGCCAGCAGTTTAACGGGGACTAGCGGAAACTACGAGCAGTACTTC.

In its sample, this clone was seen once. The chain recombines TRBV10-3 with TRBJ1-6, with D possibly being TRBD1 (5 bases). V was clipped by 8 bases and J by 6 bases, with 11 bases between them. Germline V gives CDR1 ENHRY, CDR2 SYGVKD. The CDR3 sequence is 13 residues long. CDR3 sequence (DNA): TGTGCCATCCGGACACTTTCTAATTCACCCCTCCACTTT. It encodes CAIRTLSNSPLHF.

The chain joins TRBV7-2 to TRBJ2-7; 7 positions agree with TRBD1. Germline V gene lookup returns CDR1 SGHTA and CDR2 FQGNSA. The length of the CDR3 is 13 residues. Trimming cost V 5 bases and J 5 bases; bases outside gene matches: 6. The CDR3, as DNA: TGTGCCAGCAGCCGTACACAGGGGCACGAGCAGTACTTC. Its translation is CASSRTQGHEQYF. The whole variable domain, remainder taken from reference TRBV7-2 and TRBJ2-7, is GAGVSQSPSNKVTEKGKDVELRCDPISGHTALYWYRQSLGQGLEFLIYFQGNSAPDKSGLPSDRFSAERTGGSVSTLTIQRTQQEDSAVYLCASSRTQGHEQYFGPGTRLTVT.

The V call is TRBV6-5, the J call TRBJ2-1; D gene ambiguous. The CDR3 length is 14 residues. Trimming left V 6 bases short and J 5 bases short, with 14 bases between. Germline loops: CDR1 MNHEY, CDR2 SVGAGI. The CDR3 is CASSPKTGNNEQFF. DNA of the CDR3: TGTGCCAGCAGCCCAAAGACGGGTAACAATGAGCAGTTCTTC.

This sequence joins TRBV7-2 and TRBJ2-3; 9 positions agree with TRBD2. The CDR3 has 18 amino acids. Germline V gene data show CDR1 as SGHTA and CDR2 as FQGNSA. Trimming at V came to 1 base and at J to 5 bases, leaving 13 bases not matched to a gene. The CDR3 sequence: CASSLGLVAGDLGDTQYF. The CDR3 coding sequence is TGTGCCAGCAGCTTAGGACTCGTAGCGGGAGATTTAGGAGATACGCAGTATTTT. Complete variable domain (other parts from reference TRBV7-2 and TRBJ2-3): GAGVSQSPSNKVTEKGKDVELRCDPISGHTALYWYRQSLGQGLEFLIYFQGNSAPDKSGLPSDRFSAERTGGSVSTLTIQRTQQEDSAVYLCASSLGLVAGDLGDTQYFGPGTRLTVL.

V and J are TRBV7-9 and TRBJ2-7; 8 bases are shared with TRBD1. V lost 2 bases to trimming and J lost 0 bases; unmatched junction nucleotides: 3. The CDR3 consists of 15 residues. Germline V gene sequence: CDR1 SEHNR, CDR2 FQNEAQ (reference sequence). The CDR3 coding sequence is TGTGCCAGCAGCTTACGGACAGGGAGCTCCTACGAGCAGTACTTC. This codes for CASSLRTGSSYEQYF.

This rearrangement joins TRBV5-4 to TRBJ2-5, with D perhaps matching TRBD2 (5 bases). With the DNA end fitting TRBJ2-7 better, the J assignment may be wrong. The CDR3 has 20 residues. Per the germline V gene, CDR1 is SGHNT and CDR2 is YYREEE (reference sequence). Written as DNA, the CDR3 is TGTGCCAGCAGCTTGAAGTTAGGAGCTAGCCTCGACCCCCTCTCCTACGAGCAGTACTTC. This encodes CASSLKLGASLDPLSYEQYF.

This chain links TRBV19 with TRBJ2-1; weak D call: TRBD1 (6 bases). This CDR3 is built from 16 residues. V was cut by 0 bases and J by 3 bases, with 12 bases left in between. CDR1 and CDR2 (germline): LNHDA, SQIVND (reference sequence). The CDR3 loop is CASSIEGSTGYNEQFF. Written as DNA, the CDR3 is TGTGCCAGTAGTATAGAGGGTTCGACAGGCTACAATGAGCAGTTCTTC.

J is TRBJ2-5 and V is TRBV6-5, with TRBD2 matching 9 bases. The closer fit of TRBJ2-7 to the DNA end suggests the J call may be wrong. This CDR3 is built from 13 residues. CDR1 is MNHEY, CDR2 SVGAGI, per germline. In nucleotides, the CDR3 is TGTGCCAGCAACCGAGCGGGAGGCTACGAGCAGTACTTC. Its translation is CASNRAGGYEQYF.

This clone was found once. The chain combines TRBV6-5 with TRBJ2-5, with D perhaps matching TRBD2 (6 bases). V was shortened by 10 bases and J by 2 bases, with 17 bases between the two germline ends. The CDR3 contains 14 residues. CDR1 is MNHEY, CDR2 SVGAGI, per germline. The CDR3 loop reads CATYLSSAQETQYF. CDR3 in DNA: TGTGCCACCTACCTTTCTAGCGCTCAAGAGACCCAGTACTTC.

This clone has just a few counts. The CDR3 region is CASSVSGTGDSPLHF. Written as DNA, the CDR3 is TGTGCCAGCAGCGTCTCCGGGACAGGGGATTCACCCCTCCACTTT. The rearrangement uses TRBV9 and TRBJ1-6, with 10 nucleotides matching TRBD1. Germline trimming cut 2 bases from V and 8 bases from J; bases unmatched to any gene: 4. The CDR3 length is 15 residues. Per germline, CDR1 SGDLS and CDR2 YYNGEE.

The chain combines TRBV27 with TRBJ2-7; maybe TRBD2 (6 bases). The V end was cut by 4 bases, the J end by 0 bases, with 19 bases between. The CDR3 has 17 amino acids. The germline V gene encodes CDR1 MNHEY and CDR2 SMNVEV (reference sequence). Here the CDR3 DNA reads TGTGCCAGCAGTTCGTCAGGACTATACAAGACCTCCTACGAGCAGTACTTC. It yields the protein CASSSSGLYKTSYEQYF.

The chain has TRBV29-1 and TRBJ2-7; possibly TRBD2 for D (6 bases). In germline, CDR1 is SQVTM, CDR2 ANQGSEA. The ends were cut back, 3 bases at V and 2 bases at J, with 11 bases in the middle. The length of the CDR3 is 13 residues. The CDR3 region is CSVEEGRAYEQYF. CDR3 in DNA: TGCAGCGTTGAGGAGGGCAGGGCCTACGAGCAGTACTTC.

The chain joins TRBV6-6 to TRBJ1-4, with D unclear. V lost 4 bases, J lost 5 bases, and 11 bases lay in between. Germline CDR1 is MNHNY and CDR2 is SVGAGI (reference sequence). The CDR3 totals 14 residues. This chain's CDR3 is CASSSRQVNEKLFF. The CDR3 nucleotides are TGTGCCAGCAGTTCCAGACAAGTCAATGAAAAACTGTTTTTT.

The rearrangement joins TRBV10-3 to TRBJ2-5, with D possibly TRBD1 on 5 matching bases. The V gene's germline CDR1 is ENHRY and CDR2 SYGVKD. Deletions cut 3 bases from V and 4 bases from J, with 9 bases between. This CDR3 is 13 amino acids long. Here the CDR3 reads CAISEGTGETQYF. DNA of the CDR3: TGTGCCATCAGTGAAGGTACAGGAGAGACCCAGTACTTC.

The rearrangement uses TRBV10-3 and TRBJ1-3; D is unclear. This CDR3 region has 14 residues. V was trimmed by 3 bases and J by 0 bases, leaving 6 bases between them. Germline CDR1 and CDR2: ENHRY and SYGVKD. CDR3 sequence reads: CAISDVSSGNTIYF. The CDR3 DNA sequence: TGTGCCATCAGTGATGTGAGCTCTGGAAACACCATATATTTT.